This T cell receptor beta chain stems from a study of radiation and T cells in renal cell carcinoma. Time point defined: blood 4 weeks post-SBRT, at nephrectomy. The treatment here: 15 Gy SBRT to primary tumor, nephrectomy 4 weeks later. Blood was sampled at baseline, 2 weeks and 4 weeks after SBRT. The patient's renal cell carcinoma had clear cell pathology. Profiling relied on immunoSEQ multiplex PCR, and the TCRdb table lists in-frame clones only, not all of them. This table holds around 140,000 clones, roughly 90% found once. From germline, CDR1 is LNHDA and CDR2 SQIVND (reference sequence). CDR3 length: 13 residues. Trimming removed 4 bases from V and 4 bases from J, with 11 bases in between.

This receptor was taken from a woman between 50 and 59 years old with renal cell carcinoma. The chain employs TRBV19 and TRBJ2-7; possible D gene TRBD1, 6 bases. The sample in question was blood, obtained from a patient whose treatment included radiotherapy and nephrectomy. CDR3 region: CASSKNRVYEQYF. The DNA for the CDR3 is TGTGCCAGTAGTAAAAACAGGGTTTACGAGCAGTACTTC.